The 22 T cell receptor beta chains reported below all come from one sample, sequenced in a study of blood T cell repertoires in COVID-19. Repertoires were generated with immunoSEQ multiplex PCR, while TCRdb's copy carries only in-frame clones and drops some. The data contain fewer than 500,000 clones, 70% to 90% of them singletons. Sequenced: peripheral blood. The source is a man aged 18 to 29 with COVID-19, enrolled during active disease.

The genes are TRBV11-3 and TRBJ1-1; no firm D call. CDR1 SGHNT and CDR2 YENEEA come from the germline V gene. V lost 2 bases and J 0 bases, leaving 7 bases between the germline ends. The CDR3 is 14 residues long. CDR3 protein: CASSLRGLNTEAFF. In nucleotides, the CDR3 is TGTGCCAGCAGCTTAAGAGGATTGAACACTGAAGCTTTCTTT.

The gene calls are TRBV21-1 and TRBJ1-3; the table's D call TRBD1 went unverified against the DNA. TRBV21-1 is an annotated pseudogene. This CDR3 is 21 amino acids long. The CDR3 is CASSKIPGRDRGNLSGNTIYF. The CDR3 DNA is TGTGCCAGCAGCAAAATACCCGGAAGGGACAGGGGGAACCTCTCTGGAAACACCATATATTTT.

This chain joins TRBV29-1 and TRBJ2-5; 7 bases line up with TRBD2. This CDR3 has 14 amino acids. The V segment lost 6 bases and the J segment 1 base; nucleotides outside the gene matches: 8. Germline V gene lookup returns CDR1 SQVTM and CDR2 ANQGSEA. The CDR3 sequence: CSVGVGGIQETQYF. CDR3 sequence (DNA): TGCAGCGTAGGTGTGGGGGGGATCCAAGAGACCCAGTACTTC.

V and J are TRBV5-1 and TRBJ2-1, with 8 bases aligning to TRBD2. The length of the CDR3 is 16 residues. Germline CDR1 is SGHRS and CDR2 is YFSETQ. V shed 0 bases and J 2 bases; nucleotides not matched to a gene: 4. The CDR3 DNA sequence: TGCGCCAGCAGCTTGGGGGTTAGCGGGACCTACAATGAGCAGTTCTTC. Its translation: CASSLGVSGTYNEQFF.

This chain connects TRBV3-1 (or the pseudogene TRBV3-2) to TRBJ2-7, with TRBD1 identical over 7 bases. Per the germline V gene, CDR1 is LGHDT and CDR2 is YNNKEL (reference sequence). The CDR3 extends over 14 amino acids. J was trimmed by 6 bases and V by 4 bases; bases with no gene match: 9. Here the CDR3 reads CASSRQGGFREQYF. CDR3 in DNA: TGTGCCAGCAGCCGGCAAGGGGGCTTCCGCGAGCAGTACTTC.

The chain has TRBV13 and TRBJ1-1, with D hard to call. The V end was cut by 4 bases, the J end by 1 base, with 7 bases between. Germline V lookup: CDR1 PRHDT, CDR2 FYEKMQ (reference sequence). This CDR3 region has 13 residues. Here the CDR3 DNA reads TGTGCCAGCAGCTCGACTGAGAACACTGAAGCTTTCTTT. Its protein is CASSSTENTEAFF. Looking up the rest from reference TRBV13 and TRBJ1-1 gives the full variable domain: AAGVIQSPRHLIKEKRETATLKCYPIPRHDTVYWYQQGPGQDPQFLISFYEKMQSDKGSIPDRFSAQQFSDYHSELNMSSLELGDSALYFCASSSTENTEAFFGQGTRLTVV.

This clone came up a few times. Other DNA sequences in this specimen translate into the identical CDR3. V is TRBV5-1 and J is TRBJ2-7, with 8 bases identical to TRBD1. Germline assignment: CDR1 SGHRS and CDR2 YFSETQ. The ends lost 6 bases at V and 3 bases at J; junction bases unmatched: 2. The CDR3 contains 12 residues. The CDR3 DNA reads TGCGCCAGCACAGGACAGGGCTACGAGCAGTACTTC. It specifies CASTGQGYEQYF.

The chain employs TRBV3-1 (or the pseudogene TRBV3-2) and TRBJ2-7; the match to TRBD2 covers 10 bases. V shed 6 bases, J shed 4 bases, and the junction held 12 bases outside the gene matches. The CDR3 spans 16 residues. Germline V CDR1 and CDR2: LGHDT, YNNKEL (reference sequence). The CDR3 sequence is CASSHWTTSGSYEQYF. The CDR3 DNA reads TGTGCCAGCAGTCATTGGACGACTAGCGGGTCGTACGAGCAGTACTTC.

The V and J genes are TRBV30 and TRBJ2-1, with 10 bases fitting TRBD2. This CDR3 has 13 residues. Germline V gene sequence: CDR1 GTSNPN, CDR2 SVGIG (reference sequence). Unmatched junction bases numbered 8, after V lost 5 bases and J lost 10 bases. In nucleotides, the CDR3 is TGTGCCTGGGCGAGCGGGAGGGCCAGGGAGCAGTTCTTC. Protein product: CAWASGRAREQFF.

This CDR3 reads CASSRAAFEDYEQYF. The CDR3 DNA is TGCGCCAGCAGCCGCGCGGCCTTTGAGGACTACGAGCAGTACTTC. The chain couples TRBV4-1 to TRBJ2-7; D unclear. CDR1 is MGHRA, CDR2 YSYEKL, per germline. The CDR3 is 15 amino acids. Trimming removed 4 bases from V and 3 bases from J, with 16 bases in between.

This rearrangement joins TRBV24-1 to TRBJ2-1; D is undetermined. This CDR3 region has 16 residues. V lost 0 bases to trimming and J lost 0 bases, with 8 bases between them. The germline V gene has CDR1 KGHDR and CDR2 SFDVKD. The CDR3 spells CATSDLYVSSYNEQFF. Written as DNA, the CDR3 is TGTGCCACCAGTGATTTGTACGTCAGCTCCTACAATGAGCAGTTCTTC.

This chain uses TRBV2 with TRBJ1-2, with 7 bases that match TRBD1. The CDR3 loop spans 13 amino acids. Germline CDR1 is SNHLY and CDR2 is FYNNEI. V was clipped by 6 bases and J by 4 bases; unmatched bases: 5. The CDR3 loop is CASSDREPYGYTF. DNA of the CDR3: TGTGCCAGCAGCGACAGGGAACCCTATGGCTACACCTTC.

The chain has TRBV4-2 and TRBJ2-7, with 9 bases that match TRBD2. V shed 0 bases and J 4 bases; nucleotides not matched to a gene: 7. Per germline, CDR1 LGHNA and CDR2 YNFKEQ. This CDR3 has 16 amino acids. CDR3 DNA: TGTGCCAGCAGCCAAGATAGTTCTAGCGGGGCATACGAGCAGTACTTC. This translates into CASSQDSSSGAYEQYF.

V usage is TRBV5-1 and J usage is TRBJ2-2; D might be TRBD2 (6 bases). V lost 4 bases and J 11 bases, leaving 15 bases between the germline ends. CDR3 length equals 13 residues. Germline CDR1 reads SGHRS; CDR2 reads YFSETQ. The CDR3 region is CASSLGGNLELFF. CDR3 nucleotide sequence: TGCGCCAGCAGCCTCGGAGGGAACCTAGAGCTGTTTTTT.

V gene TRBV28 combines with J gene TRBJ2-1; no clear D gene. The CDR3 length is 14 residues. Germline CDR1 is MDHEN and CDR2 is SYDVKM. Trimming cost V 5 bases and J 0 bases, with 8 bases left between them. The CDR3 region has the DNA TGTGCCAGCAGTGCCCCTAGCTCCTACAATGAGCAGTTCTTC. This encodes CASSAPSSYNEQFF.

This chain links TRBV4-1 with TRBJ2-7; 8 bases align to TRBD1. The J segment lost 3 bases and the V segment lost 4 bases, leaving 11 bases of the junction unmatched. Germline-derived CDR1 and CDR2 are MGHRA and YSYEKL. The CDR3 consists of 16 residues. CDR3 bases: TGCGCCAGCAGCCCTAACGGACAGGGTTCGGTCTACGAGCAGTACTTC. This encodes CASSPNGQGSVYEQYF.

The rearrangement links TRBV5-1 to TRBJ2-1, with D unresolved. This CDR3 region has 14 residues. Germline V gene data show CDR1 as SGHRS and CDR2 as YFSETQ. V was pared by 0 bases and J by 9 bases, with 13 bases between. The CDR3: CASSLGEKWAEQFF. Here the CDR3 DNA reads TGCGCCAGCAGCTTGGGAGAAAAATGGGCTGAGCAGTTCTTC.

The genes are TRBV2 and TRBJ1-5; D unclear. V dropped 6 bases and J dropped 2 bases, with 11 bases sitting between them. The CDR3 runs to 14 residues. Looked up from germline, CDR1 is SNHLY and CDR2 is FYNNEI. CDR3 nucleotide sequence: TGTGCCAGCAGGCAGGTAAATGGCAATCAGCCCCAGCATTTT. This encodes CASRQVNGNQPQHF.

This rearrangement joins TRBV27 to TRBJ2-1, with 10 bases aligning to TRBD2. Germline V gene lookup returns CDR1 MNHEY and CDR2 SMNVEV (reference sequence). The CDR3 length is 16 residues. V shed 3 bases, J shed 4 bases, and the junction held 6 bases outside the gene matches. CDR3 in amino acids: CASSFSGLAIYNEQFF. As DNA, the CDR3 is TGTGCCAGCAGTTTTTCGGGACTAGCGATTTACAATGAGCAGTTCTTC.

This chain links TRBV6-1 with TRBJ2-6, with D perhaps matching TRBD1 (5 bases). This CDR3 has 15 residues. CDR1 is MNHNS and CDR2 is SASEGT in the germline V gene. V dropped 1 base and J dropped 2 bases, with 6 bases sitting between them. The CDR3 nucleotides are TGTGCCAGCAGTGAAGGACAGCCTGGGGCCAACGTCCTGACTTTC. This encodes CASSEGQPGANVLTF.

This clone was seen a single time. This sequence joins TRBV2 and TRBJ2-7; no definite D call. There are 12 residues in the CDR3. V was shortened by 4 bases and J by 2 bases, with 6 bases between the two germline ends. Germline V gives CDR1 SNHLY, CDR2 FYNNEI. Here the CDR3 DNA reads TGTGCCAGCAGTGCACTTACCTACGAGCAGTACTTC. It codes for CASSALTYEQYF.

The chain couples TRBV1 to TRBJ2-1; TRBD2 is the table's D call and was not checked against the DNA. TRBV1 is a pseudogene locus. The CDR3 is 17 residues long. CDR3: CTSSQEIAGPNYNEQFF. The CDR3 nucleotides read TGCACCAGCAGCCAAGAAATAGCGGGACCCAATTACAATGAGCAGTTCTTC.